This entry is about one T cell receptor beta chain. What this receptor recognizes is not known. No much larger clone is present one base from it, and per-base qualities are unavailable. RNA was extracted using the RNeasy kit, and roughly 0.5 to 1 microgram was reverse transcribed with random hexamers. The immunoSEQ multiplex PCR assay, covering 54 Vbeta and 13 Jbeta segments, was used to amplify TCR beta CDR3 regions. To correct PCR amplification bias, a synthetic template baseline was used for both primer optimization and computational correction. The paper's processing steps were these. Only productive sequences were kept, with reads annotated to V, D and J genes according to IMGT and analyzed in immunoSEQ Analyzer. Clonality was calculated as one minus the Shannon entropy normalized by log2 of the number of productive unique sequences. For each patient and control, public and private clones were evaluated within the 100 most prevalent clones. Clones were defined as Susac-specific when absent from the healthy and MS cohorts, from fewer than 1,200 published viral clones and from other ImmuneACCESS disease sequences. Using fastp at Q25 and MiXCR, TCRdb reprocessed the public reads and kept productive beta chains. One record per CDR3 amino acid sequence lists the most common genes and DNA. The V and J calls and clone size come from TCRdb's table, not from the authors' own analysis. The sample includes 80,000 to 95,000 distinct CDR3 sequences, with over 85% observed a single time. Clones ranked in the top ten supply more than 0.8% of the sample.

The sample belongs to a study of CD8 T cells in Susac syndrome (dated by TCRdb to between 2018 and 2020). With respect to the entire study: Of the Susac syndrome patients who were sequenced, fewer than ten were in clinical remission while about six had clinically active disease. Whether CD8+ T cell activation and differentiation in Susac syndrome was antigen driven was tested using repertoire sequencing. At blood withdrawal, Susac syndrome patients were therapy-naive, treated with corticosteroids (with IVIg additionally given to some), or treated with IVIg alone. The study compared CD8+ T cell repertoire clonality among 12 healthy donors, around 14 Susac syndrome patients and 15 or so multiple sclerosis patients. What the research found in general, with its limitations: Clonal expansion was seen in Susac syndrome CD8+ repertoires, peaking in CD8+ TEMRA cells and being greater in clinically active patients than in remitting ones. The number of individuals in the TCR sequencing and HLA analysis was acknowledged as relatively small. Sixteen Susac-specific public clones were identified in the total CD8+ repertoire, and five or six Susac-specific public clones were identified in the CD8+ TEMRA repertoire.

The germline V gene (reference sequence) provides CDR1 PRHDT and CDR2 FYEKMQ. Trimming costs V 4 bases and J 4 bases, and their ends lie 11 bases apart. Measured from the cysteine to the phenylalanine, the CDR3 is 13 residues long. The sequence is cut down to CDR3 DNA, 39 bases in frame from base 1. High-throughput TCR beta sequencing profiled peripheral blood CD8+ and CD4+ T cells from healthy donors, Susac syndrome patients and multiple sclerosis patients. The Susac syndrome patients fulfilled recently defined diagnostic criteria for either definite or probable disease. Bulk CD8+ and CD4+ T cells were purified by magnetic negative isolation, whereas CD8+ TEMRA cells were enriched by FACS. Blood was collected in EDTA tubes and processed within 24 hours, with PBMCs isolated through density gradient centrifugation. PBMCs intended for TCR sequencing were frozen in liquid nitrogen and were later thawed in a 37 degrees C water bath. The sorted or isolated CD4+, CD8+ and CD8+ TEMRA cells reached a purity of at least 90%.

This chain is built from TRBV13 and TRBJ2-7; the D gene could be TRBD1 or TRBD2, each one agreeing over 6 bases. The specimen sequenced was CD8+ T cells from PBMCs. This TCR came from a human donor with Susac syndrome. The CDR3 reads as follows: CASSYGGLYEQYF. The DNA sequence reads TGTGCCAGCAGCTACGGGGGCTTATACGAGCAGTACTTC.